This T cell receptor (beta chain) came from a study of CD8 T cells in ankylosing spondylitis (dated by TCRdb to about 2017). As for the study more broadly: To find TCR variants linked to disease, the study profiled T cell receptor beta repertoires in ankylosing spondylitis patients and healthy donors. In total, the full study cohort was made up of over a hundred healthy donors and more than 20 ankylosing spondylitis patients. Samples of peripheral blood were taken, and for ankylosing spondylitis patients, synovial fluid was collected as well. Paper-wide results and their limitations: A CD8+ phenotype was shown by the disease-linked clones, which were found at relatively low frequencies in peripheral blood. A TCR beta motif made up of eight or nine highly homologous amino acid variants appeared to be characteristic of blood from ankylosing spondylitis patients. Some TCR beta motif variants had previously been reported in synovial fluid and blood of reactive arthritis patients, which suggested common disease-initiation mechanisms. The disease-linked clones were reported to be significantly enriched in matched synovial fluid samples from ankylosing spondylitis patients.

Trimming removed 6 bases from V and 4 bases from J; the gene matches leave 16 bases unexplained. The cysteine opens and the phenylalanine closes a CDR3 of 18 amino acids. Only the CDR3 part of the read is kept: 54 bases, read in frame from the first base. For CDR1 and CDR2, the germline V gene (reference sequence) lists DFQATT and SNEGSKA. For sequencing, an Illumina HiSeq 2500 was employed. Quantitative 5'-RACE with molecular barcodes was the method used to prepare the TCR beta libraries. As for the original processing: Disease-linked TCR variants were identified with a new computational method built on a probabilistic model of VDJ rearrangement. TCRdb reanalyzed the raw reads on its own, using fastp at Q25 for trimming and MiXCR for clone calling, and kept in-frame beta chains. Rows are unified per CDR3 protein, each entry keeping the most common DNA and genes. The V and J calls shown here were made by TCRdb, not taken from the authors' results. This sample comprises roughly 97,000 distinct CDR3 sequences, roughly 8.3% of them detected only once. The ten largest clones represent more than 9.5% of the sample.

This clonotype was observed many times. Its antigen target is currently unknown. Per-base quality was not reported, and no clone a single base away is much larger than it. The TCR was taken from a male donor with ankylosing spondylitis or in good health (not recorded which). Here the chain combines TRBV20-1 and TRBJ2-2, with TRBD2 matching 11 junction bases. What was sequenced was blood, either unsorted or a sorted T cell fraction (not recorded which). The CDR3 protein: CSAPHRDRTSGLTGELFF. The DNA sequence follows: TGCAGTGCCCCTCACCGGGACAGGACTAGCGGGCTCACCGGGGAGCTGTTTTTT.